This TCR beta chain appears in the sequencing data of a study of T-cell reconstitution after alpha-beta-depleted transplantation in children (TCRdb year 2016). Study-level background: The study quantitatively tracked T-cell immune reconstitution after TCRalphabeta/CD19-depleted allogeneic hematopoietic cell transplantation in children using TCR repertoire profiling.

The receptor library was made with PCR. Data came from an Illumina HiSeq 2500. TCR libraries were prepared with molecular barcoding, using unique molecular identifiers to normalize TCRbeta repertoire quantification. The public reads were reprocessed in TCRdb via fastp at Q25 and MiXCR, keeping in-frame beta chains. Rows merge per CDR3 protein into single entries with the most common DNA and genes. This sample has about 240,000 distinct CDR3 sequences in its table, and about 12% of those were observed once. The top ten clonotypes cover about 2.6% of the sample. From the cysteine up to the phenylalanine, the CDR3 has a length of 14 residues. Left in the record is the CDR3 DNA by itself, 42 bases read in frame from the first base. V is trimmed back by 3 bases and J by 2 bases, and the junction contains 7 bases that no gene match accounts for. According to the germline V gene (reference sequence), CDR1 reads DFQATT and CDR2 reads SNEGSKA.

Worth noting for this clonotype: Its cognate antigen has yet to be identified. No base quality values were provided; no much bigger clone lies one nucleotide off.

The chain links TRBV20-1 with TRBJ2-7; 7 nucleotides in the junction match TRBD1. Here the sequenced sample was PBMCs from the stem cell graft donor, taken from the stem cell graft. This clonotype was sampled from a human donor who donated a stem cell graft to a child with acute lymphoblastic leukemia. The CDR3 protein is CSARETGSAYEQYF. The nucleotide sequence reads TGCAGTGCTAGGGAGACAGGGAGCGCCTACGAGCAGTACTTC.